Below, 23 T cell receptor beta chains from the same sample are listed, as sequenced in a study of neurological immune-mediated disorders. TCRdb recomputed calls from the 5' RACE reads with MiXCR, one row per CDR3 protein. The table lists roughly 25,000 distinct CDR3 sequences, 13% of them singletons. Time point: technical triplicate 1. The sample consisted of CD4+ T cells from blood. The receptors shown here come from a female donor with HTLV-1-associated myelopathy (HAM/TSP).

This clonotype showed up many times. The CDR3 DNA follows: TGCGCCAGCAGCTTGGACAGGGAGGATGGCATTCAGTACTTC. Translating it yields CASSLDREDGIQYF. The J gene is TRBJ2-4, the V gene TRBV5-1; D might be TRBD1 or TRBD2, each matching 6 bases. The CDR3 contains 14 residues. Trimming removed 0 bases from V and 9 bases from J, with 13 bases in between. Germline V CDR1 and CDR2: SGHRS, YFSETQ.

This clonotype was found many times. The gene calls are TRBV5-1 and TRBJ2-2; D assignment may be TRBD1 or TRBD2 (6 bases each). Trimming took 4 bases from V and 4 from J, leaving 11 bases between them. CDR1 and CDR2 from the germline V gene are SGHRS and YFSETQ. This CDR3 has 14 amino acids. The CDR3 loop reads CASSTGDTTGELFF. The CDR3 DNA reads TGCGCCAGCAGCACGGGGGACACCACCGGGGAGCTGTTTTTT.

The sample holds a few counts of this clonotype. The chain is built from TRBV19 and TRBJ2-3; maybe TRBD2 (5 bases). The CDR3 covers 15 residues. The ends were cut back, 9 bases at V and 1 base at J, with 17 bases in the middle. Germline V gives CDR1 LNHDA, CDR2 SQIVND (reference sequence). CDR3 nucleotides: TGTGCCAGCCGAAATACTGGGCGGGGCACAGATACGCAGTATTTT. Translated: CASRNTGRGTDTQYF.

This clonotype appeared many times. This rearrangement joins TRBV5-1 to TRBJ2-7; 10 nucleotides line up with TRBD2. Germline CDR1 SGHRS, CDR2 YFSETQ. CDR3 size: 14 residues. J gave up 5 bases and V 2 bases, and 4 bases lay outside the gene matches. CDR3 DNA: TGCGCCAGCAGCTTTGCTAGCGGGAGTAACGAGCAGTACTTC. It translates to CASSFASGSNEQYF.

This clonotype was seen at least ten times. This chain connects TRBV7-2 to TRBJ2-2; TRBD2 might be the D (7 bases). The CDR3 is 16 residues long. CDR1 is SGHTA and CDR2 is FQGNSA in the germline V gene. The V gene lost 6 bases and the J gene lost 1 base, with 15 bases spanning the gap. The CDR3: CASSWRGPRNTGELFF. The CDR3 DNA reads as TGTGCCAGCAGTTGGCGGGGGCCTCGGAACACCGGGGAGCTGTTTTTT.

This clonotype has ten or more counts. This chain connects TRBV5-1 to TRBJ2-5; no firm D call. V dropped 1 base and J dropped 3 bases, with 13 bases sitting between them. The CDR3 loop spans 15 amino acids. Germline CDR1 is SGHRS and CDR2 is YFSETQ. The CDR3 region has the DNA TGCGCCAGCAGCTTGTACCGGACGGTAGAAGAGACCCAGTACTTC. Encoded protein: CASSLYRTVEETQYF. The variable domain in full, with the rest retrieved from reference TRBV5-1 and TRBJ2-5, is KAGVTQTPRYLIKTRGQQVTLSCSPISGHRSVSWYQQTPGQGLQFLFEYFSETQRNKGNFPGRFSGRQFSNSRSEMNVSTLELGDSALYLCASSLYRTVEETQYFGPGTRLLVL.

This clonotype has at least ten counts. V is TRBV20-1 and J is TRBJ2-5; 8 bases line up with TRBD1. This CDR3 is built from 16 residues. Per germline, CDR1 DFQATT and CDR2 SNEGSKA (reference sequence). V trimming: 0 bases; J trimming: 3 bases; junction bases outside the gene matches: 9. Written as DNA, the CDR3 is TGCAGTGCTAGAGATGTCCGCCAGGGGGCTAAAGAGACCCAGTACTTC. As protein: CSARDVRQGAKETQYF.

Concerning this clonotype itself: One end of the junction varies from germline; a read error may be responsible. The J gene is TRBJ1-3, the V gene TRBV12-3 or TRBV12-4; D perhaps matches TRBD1 (5 bases). CDR3 length equals 14 residues. In DNA, the CDR3 is TGTGTCAGCAGGAGTGGGACGGCCCGAAACACCATATATTTT. Protein: CVSRSGTARNTIYF.

At least ten counts were recorded for this clonotype. This chain joins TRBV13 and TRBJ2-5; perhaps TRBD2 as D (5 bases). The V end lost 3 bases, the J end lost 0 bases, and 11 bases lay between the germline ends. The CDR3 is 15 amino acids. CDR1 is PRHDT, CDR2 FYEKMQ, per germline (reference sequence). The chain's CDR3 is CASSFGLTNQETQYF. CDR3 coding DNA: TGTGCCAGCAGCTTCGGACTGACAAACCAAGAGACCCAGTACTTC.

Ten or more counts support this clonotype. This sequence joins TRBV3-1 and TRBJ2-6; 10 bases line up with TRBD2. V lost 0 bases to trimming and J lost 5 bases; unmatched junction nucleotides: 13. The CDR3 length is 20 residues. CDR1 and CDR2 (germline): LGHDT, YNNKEL (reference sequence). CDR3 amino acids: CASSQDLSGRAESWANVLTF. The CDR3 DNA follows: TGTGCCAGCAGCCAAGATCTAAGCGGGAGGGCCGAATCTTGGGCCAACGTCCTGACTTTC. Complete variable domain (other parts from reference TRBV3-1 and TRBJ2-6): DTAVSQTPKYLVTQMGNDKSIKCEQNLGHDTMYWYKQDSKKFLKIMFSYNNKELIINETVPNRFSPKSPDKAHLNLHINSLELGDSAVYFCASSQDLSGRAESWANVLTFGAGSRLTVL.

This clonotype came up many times. The chain carries TRBV12-3 or TRBV12-4 and TRBJ2-5; tentatively, D is TRBD2 (6 bases). Trimming left V 3 bases short and J 1 base short, with 12 bases between. The CDR3 has 15 residues. The CDR3 loop is CASSFGGSGQETQYF. The CDR3 bases are TGTGCCAGCAGTTTTGGGGGGTCGGGCCAAGAGACCCAGTACTTC.

The sample holds many counts of this clonotype. The chain uses TRBV20-1 and TRBJ2-7; 11 bases map to TRBD2. CDR1 and CDR2 (germline): DFQATT, SNEGSKA (reference sequence). The CDR3 spans 15 residues. The J segment lost 2 bases and the V segment lost 2 bases, leaving 5 bases of the junction unmatched. The CDR3 loop is CSARSTSGSTYEQYF. The CDR3 nucleotides read TGCAGTGCTAGAAGTACTAGCGGGAGTACCTACGAGCAGTACTTC.

The sample holds many counts of this clonotype. The chain recombines TRBV28 with TRBJ1-6; TRBD1 is a possible D gene (5 bases). From germline, CDR1 is MDHEN and CDR2 SYDVKM. Between the trimmed V and J ends, which lost 7 bases and 4 bases, there was a span of 11 bases. There are 14 residues in the CDR3. The CDR3 coding sequence is TGTGCCAGCATTCCGACAGCTTATAATTCACCCCTCCACTTT. This codes for CASIPTAYNSPLHF.

There are many counts of this clonotype. This rearrangement joins TRBV20-1 to TRBJ2-3; 9 bases match TRBD2. Trimming cost V 3 bases and J 4 bases; bases outside gene matches: 11. CDR1 and CDR2 from the germline V gene are DFQATT and SNEGSKA (reference sequence). The CDR3 covers 16 residues. The CDR3 DNA follows: TGCAGTGCTAGTTCGGCGGGGGGGCATGGCTCAGATACGCAGTATTTT. Translated, it gives CSASSAGGHGSDTQYF.

J is TRBJ2-3 and V is TRBV7-3, with D unresolved. The CDR3 runs to 14 residues. Trimming stripped 5 bases from V and 0 bases from J, with 9 bases between. CDR1 and CDR2 from the germline V gene are SGHTA and FQGTGA. CDR3 amino acids: CASSPGPSTDTQYF. CDR3 nucleotide sequence: TGTGCCAGCAGCCCAGGTCCTAGCACAGATACGCAGTATTTT.

This clonotype was recorded many times. J is TRBJ2-5 and V is TRBV9, with 8 bases identical to TRBD2. The CDR3 has 15 amino acids. V gave up 1 base and J gave up 2 bases; unmatched junction bases: 4. Germline lookup yields CDR1 SGDLS and CDR2 YYNGEE. The CDR3 here is CASSVSGRDQETQYF. In DNA, the CDR3 is TGTGCCAGCAGCGTATCCGGGAGGGATCAAGAGACCCAGTACTTC.

This clonotype was observed at least ten times. The chain links TRBV7-2 to TRBJ2-5, with 16 bases aligning to TRBD2. There are 19 residues in the CDR3. Germline-derived CDR1 and CDR2 are SGHTA and FQGNSA. V shed 5 bases and J 5 bases; nucleotides not matched to a gene: 14. The CDR3 sequence: CASSPRPGTSGGGRETQYF. The CDR3 DNA follows: TGTGCCAGCAGCCCCCGCCCCGGGACTAGCGGGGGGGGAAGGGAGACCCAGTACTTC.

By share, this clonotype ranks as medium-sized. The chain has TRBV20-1 and TRBJ2-7; either TRBD1 or TRBD2 may fit D (6 bases each). This CDR3 has 14 residues. The V gene lost 0 bases and the J gene lost 5 bases, with 14 bases spanning the gap. CDR1 is DFQATT, CDR2 SNEGSKA, per germline (reference sequence). The CDR3 region is CSAREGGLGDEQYF. The CDR3 coding sequence is TGCAGTGCTAGAGAGGGGGGCCTCGGGGACGAGCAGTACTTC.

The sample holds many counts of this clonotype. In DNA, the CDR3 is TGTGCCAGCATCCAATGGGGGGGTAATGAGCAGTTCTTC. Protein product: CASIQWGGNEQFF. The chain carries TRBV5-6 and TRBJ2-1, with 7 bases fitting TRBD2. The CDR3 consists of 13 residues. Germline-derived CDR1 and CDR2 are SGHDT and YYEEEE. Trimming cost V 6 bases and J 7 bases; bases outside gene matches: 7.

This clonotype was observed many times. The chain's CDR3 is CASNFWGASSYEQYF. The CDR3, as DNA: TGTGCCAGCAACTTCTGGGGGGCAAGCTCCTACGAGCAGTACTTC. J is TRBJ2-7 and V is TRBV5-6; D may correspond to TRBD1 or TRBD2 (6 bases each). V lost 6 bases and J lost 0, with 16 bases in between. Per the germline V gene, CDR1 is SGHDT and CDR2 is YYEEEE. The CDR3 is 15 amino acids.

This clonotype was picked up many times. The chain employs TRBV5-1 and TRBJ2-3; D may be TRBD1 (6 bases). There are 15 residues in the CDR3. Deletions cut 3 bases from V and 3 bases from J, with 14 bases between. The V gene's germline CDR1 is SGHRS and CDR2 YFSETQ. Here the CDR3 reads CASSYTGFSTDTQYF. For the CDR3, the DNA is TGCGCCAGCAGCTATACAGGGTTTAGTACAGATACGCAGTATTTT.

Many counts were recorded for this clonotype. This chain links TRBV29-1 with TRBJ2-7, with D possibly TRBD1 on 6 matching bases. The germline V gene encodes CDR1 SQVTM and CDR2 ANQGSEA. With 3 bases removed from V and 4 bases from J, the gap between germline ends came to 10 bases. CDR3 length: 12 amino acids. CDR3 nucleotide sequence: TGCAGCGTTGAGGGACAACTATACGAGCAGTACTTC. Translation: CSVEGQLYEQYF.

This clonotype was seen many times. The chain is built from TRBV2 and TRBJ2-5; TRBD2 might be the D (6 bases). The CDR3 is made up of 13 amino acids. Trimming removed 7 bases from V and 3 bases from J, with 12 bases in between. Per germline, CDR1 SNHLY and CDR2 FYNNEI. The CDR3 DNA reads TGTGCCAGCAAAGGGACTCGAGAAGAGACCCAGTACTTC. This sequence encodes CASKGTREETQYF. Full variable domain (rest looked up from reference TRBV2 and TRBJ2-5): EPEVTQTPSHQVTQMGQEVILRCVPISNHLYFYWYRQILGQKVEFLVSFYNNEISEKSEIFDDQFSVERPDGSNFTLKIRSTKLEDSAMYFCASKGTREETQYFGPGTRLLVL.